Each of the 4 T cell receptor beta chains below was sequenced from the same sample in a study of neurological immune-mediated disorders. One entry per CDR3 protein, called by TCRdb with MiXCR from the 5' RACE reads. The table includes 45,000 to 60,000 distinct CDR3 sequences, approximately 3.8% detected once. Input material: PBMCs. The receptor set was obtained from a young man with multiple sclerosis.

This clonotype occurred many times. The chain joins TRBV6-1 to TRBJ2-5, with D possibly being TRBD1 (5 bases). The CDR3 extends over 16 amino acids. The germline CDR1 and CDR2 sequences are MNHNS and SASEGT. Trimming removed 4 bases at V and 0 bases at J, with 15 bases between. CDR3 in DNA: TGTGCCAGCAGTGCGTGGGCAGGGCTGTACCAAGAGACCCAGTACTTC. This translates into CASSAWAGLYQETQYF.

This clonotype appeared many times. The genes are TRBV28 and TRBJ2-7; the D gene is possibly TRBD2 (7 bases). Looked up from germline, CDR1 is MDHEN and CDR2 is SYDVKM. The CDR3 is 15 residues long. V gave up 5 bases and J gave up 3 bases, with 17 bases separating them. The CDR3 coding sequence is TGTGCCAGCAGTACGCCCGCGGGGGCCGACTACGAGCAGTACTTC. Translating gives CASSTPAGADYEQYF.

This clonotype was found a few times. V is TRBV20-1 and J is TRBJ2-3; 13 positions agree with TRBD2. J gave up 6 bases and V 6 bases, and 9 bases lay outside the gene matches. This CDR3 has 15 amino acids. The germline CDR1 and CDR2 sequences are DFQATT and SNEGSKA (reference sequence). CDR3 nucleotides: TGCAGTGCCCTGACTAGCGGGGGGCTCCGGGATACGCAGTATTTT. Encoded protein: CSALTSGGLRDTQYF.

The gene calls are TRBV7-9 and TRBJ2-1; D remains ambiguous. This CDR3 spans 11 amino acids. Germline V gene sequence: CDR1 SEHNR, CDR2 FQNEAQ (reference sequence). Trimming took off 6 bases at V and 10 bases at J, with 10 bases between the two ends. The CDR3 here is CASRLRTEQFF. CDR3 bases: TGTGCCAGCAGATTAAGGACGGAGCAGTTCTTC.